The 29 T cell receptor beta chains below come from one sample, sequenced in a study of regulatory T cells in long-lasting Graves disease. To make TCR beta libraries, researchers used iRepertoire HTBI primers and Arm-PCR of CDR3 regions. MiXCR, run by TCRdb on the multiplex PCR reads, gives a single entry per CDR3 protein. Among about 470,000 distinct CDR3 sequences, about 17% were seen once, and the ten largest hold more than 10%. Time point specified: newly diagnosed GD, antithyroid drugs for less than 3 months. Researchers made the TCR library from RNA that was extracted from PBMCs. These data were also filed under a second study, of T cells in Graves' hyperthyroidism and ophthalmopathy.

Here the sequenced sample was peripheral blood mononuclear cells (PBMCs), taken at new diagnosis, from a patient treated with antithyroid drugs. The receptors derive from a middle-aged man with Graves disease.

The chain joins TRBV20-1 to TRBJ2-3, with 8 bases lining up with TRBD1. The germline CDR1 and CDR2 sequences are DFQATT and SNEGSKA (reference sequence). CDR3 size: 15 residues. V was clipped by 1 base and J by 2 bases; unmatched bases: 5. The chain's CDR3 is CSARGAGGYTDTQYF. As DNA, the CDR3 is TGCAGTGCTAGAGGGGCAGGGGGCTACACAGATACGCAGTATTTT.

This clonotype was found many times. The chain carries TRBV10-3 and TRBJ2-3; D might be TRBD1 or TRBD2, each matching 5 bases. CDR1 ENHRY and CDR2 SYGVKD come from the germline V gene. The CDR3 runs 13 residues. V was pared by 10 bases and J by 6 bases, with 17 bases between. CDR3 DNA: TGTGCCACCCGGGGCTCGCCGTACGATACGCAGTATTTT. Amino acid sequence: CATRGSPYDTQYF.

The sample holds many counts of this clonotype. The chain is built from TRBV6-1 and TRBJ2-1; 10 nucleotides match TRBD2. The V gene's germline CDR1 is MNHNS and CDR2 SASEGT. The V segment lost 6 bases and the J segment 0 bases; nucleotides outside the gene matches: 11. This CDR3 is 18 amino acids long. CDR3 in amino acids: CASSLKGGLASSYNEQFF. The DNA of the CDR3 is TGTGCCAGCAGCCTCAAGGGGGGACTAGCGAGCTCCTACAATGAGCAGTTCTTC.

A few counts support this clonotype. The rearrangement links TRBV20-1 to TRBJ2-1; 12 positions agree with TRBD2. J gave up 3 bases and V 2 bases, and 5 bases lay outside the gene matches. The CDR3 runs to 16 residues. The germline CDR1 and CDR2 sequences are DFQATT and SNEGSKA (reference sequence). CDR3 nucleotide sequence: TGCAGTGCTAGACTAGCGGGAGGGGAAATCTACAATGAGCAGTTCTTC. It yields the protein CSARLAGGEIYNEQFF.

As DNA, the CDR3 is TGTGCCAGCAGCTTCTACAGAATACGTGAAGCTTTCTTT. Amino acid sequence: CASSFYRIREAFF. The chain has TRBV7-9 and TRBJ1-1; D is undetermined. Germline V gene data show CDR1 as SEHNR and CDR2 as FQNEAQ (reference sequence). V gave up 3 bases and J gave up 7 bases, with 12 bases separating them. The CDR3 loop spans 13 amino acids.

The V and J genes are TRBV28 and TRBJ1-1, with a possible D match to TRBD1 (5 bases). From germline, CDR1 is MDHEN and CDR2 SYDVKM. V lost 5 bases, J lost 1 base, and 11 bases lay in between. This CDR3 is 14 amino acids long. CDR3 DNA sequence: TGTGCCAGCAGTCAGGCGGACACGAACACTGAAGCTTTCTTT. Protein: CASSQADTNTEAFF.

V usage is TRBV7-9 and J usage is TRBJ2-7; tentatively, D is TRBD2 (7 bases). The V end lost 5 bases, the J end lost 7 bases, and 21 bases lay between the germline ends. Per the germline V gene, CDR1 is SEHNR and CDR2 is FQNEAQ (reference sequence). The CDR3 runs 15 residues. DNA of the CDR3: TGTGCCAGCAGCAAGCGGGACACCAGACCGAGGGAGCAGTACTTC. Its translation is CASSKRDTRPREQYF.

This clonotype came up many times. This chain joins TRBV7-8 and TRBJ1-1, with TRBD1 as a possible D gene (6 bases). Trimming cost V 5 bases and J 6 bases, with 22 bases left between them. This CDR3 region has 16 residues. Germline lookup yields CDR1 SGHVS and CDR2 FQNEAQ. The CDR3 region has the DNA TGTGCCAGCAGCCCCAGAGGGGGGGCGGTGAGGTCTGAAGCTTTCTTT. The encoded protein is CASSPRGGAVRSEAFF.

The chain employs TRBV11-2 and TRBJ2-7; 9 bases fit TRBD2. CDR1 SGHAT and CDR2 FQNNGV come from the germline V gene. The CDR3 sequence is 13 residues long. The junction had 7 bases not matched to a gene; V was cut back by 0 bases and J by 13 bases. CDR3 region: CASSLELAGFGYF. CDR3 in DNA: TGTGCCAGCAGCTTAGAACTAGCGGGCTTCGGATACTTC.

A remark on this clonotype: A far larger clone is one nucleotide away, so this likely arose from a read error. The rearrangement links TRBV12-3 or TRBV12-4 to TRBJ2-1; TRBD1 agrees at 7 bases. V shed 1 base and J 10 bases; nucleotides not matched to a gene: 10. There are 15 residues in the CDR3. This chain's CDR3 is CASSLDTGASYEQFF. The CDR3 DNA reads as TGTGCCAGCAGTTTAGACACAGGGGCCTCCTACGAGCAGTTCTTC.

The genes are TRBV29-1 and TRBJ2-5; possible D gene TRBD2, 5 bases. The CDR3 runs to 16 residues. Germline CDR1 and CDR2: SQVTM and ANQGSEA. Trimming took off 1 base at V and 3 bases at J, with 18 bases between the two ends. CDR3 amino acids: CSVEVVGDILKETQYF. CDR3 bases: TGCAGCGTTGAAGTGGTGGGAGACATTCTTAAAGAGACCCAGTACTTC. The full variable domain, with the rest looked up from reference TRBV29-1 and TRBJ2-5, is SAVISQKPSRDICQRGTSLTIQCQVDSQVTMMFWYRQQPGQSLTLIATANQGSEATYESGFVIDKFPISRPNLTFSTLTVSNMSPEDSSIYLCSVEVVGDILKETQYFGPGTRLLVL.

This clonotype was seen at least ten times. The V call is TRBV20-1, the J call TRBJ1-6; 9 nucleotides match TRBD1. Germline CDR1 is DFQATT and CDR2 is SNEGSKA (reference sequence). The CDR3 sequence is 12 residues long. CDR3 DNA sequence: TGCAGCGGGACAGGGAATAATTCACCCCTCCACTTT. This gives the protein CSGTGNNSPLHF.

The table lists this clonotype with a few counts. This chain joins TRBV5-1 and TRBJ2-1; tentative D call: TRBD2 (5 bases). Germline CDR1 SGHRS, CDR2 YFSETQ. Trimming shortened V by 0 bases and J by 9 bases, and 19 bases separated the two germline ends. The CDR3 is 16 amino acids. CDR3 amino acids: CASSLEESGPMGEQFF. For the CDR3, the DNA is TGCGCCAGCAGCTTGGAAGAGAGCGGTCCGATGGGTGAGCAGTTCTTC.

In its sample, this clonotype was seen a few times. The rearrangement uses TRBV3-1 and TRBJ2-7; no definite D call. V shed 0 bases and J shed 6 bases, with 15 bases lying between them. CDR1 is LGHDT and CDR2 is YNNKEL in the germline V gene (reference sequence). The CDR3 is 15 amino acids. CDR3 coding DNA: TGTGCCAGCAGCCAAGATCCTAGGGCTGGGTCCGAGCAGTACTTC. Its translation is CASSQDPRAGSEQYF.

V is TRBV12-3 or TRBV12-4 and J is TRBJ2-5; D is ambiguous. The CDR3 length is 16 residues. V shed 6 bases and J shed 5 bases, with 22 bases lying between them. The CDR3 nucleotides are TGTGCCAGCAGGGAAAAACCCGAAGTTCCCTCGGAGACCCAGTACTTC. Its protein is CASREKPEVPSETQYF.

This clonotype was observed many times. CDR3 residues: CASSLGQGIANTGELFF. The CDR3 DNA sequence: TGCGCCAGCAGCTTGGGGCAGGGGATCGCGAACACCGGGGAGCTGTTTTTT. The rearrangement links TRBV5-1 to TRBJ2-2, with D possibly matching TRBD1 (6 bases). CDR3 length: 17 amino acids. Per germline, CDR1 SGHRS and CDR2 YFSETQ. V lost 0 bases and J 0 bases, leaving 12 bases between the germline ends. Together with reference TRBV5-1 and TRBJ2-2, the CDR3 gives the full variable domain: KAGVTQTPRYLIKTRGQQVTLSCSPISGHRSVSWYQQTPGQGLQFLFEYFSETQRNKGNFPGRFSGRQFSNSRSEMNVSTLELGDSALYLCASSLGQGIANTGELFFGEGSRLTVL.

Many counts were recorded for this clonotype. CDR3 sequence: CASSLVLLTDTQYF. The CDR3 nucleotides read TGTGCCAGCAGTTTGGTGCTTCTCACAGATACGCAGTATTTT. The V and J genes are TRBV28 and TRBJ2-3, with D uncertain. V gave up 3 bases and J gave up 2 bases, with 9 bases separating them. The CDR3 has 14 amino acids. Per the germline V gene, CDR1 is MDHEN and CDR2 is SYDVKM.

This chain joins TRBV20-1 and TRBJ1-6; TRBD1 agrees at 7 bases. The germline V gene encodes CDR1 DFQATT and CDR2 SNEGSKA (reference sequence). This CDR3 has 14 amino acids. V trimming: 1 base; J trimming: 5 bases; junction bases outside the gene matches: 2. The CDR3 is CSARVGTDNSPLHF. The CDR3, as DNA: TGCAGTGCTAGAGTTGGGACAGATAATTCACCCCTCCACTTT.

A single count supports this clonotype. The chain links TRBV19 to TRBJ2-4, with 16 nucleotides matching TRBD2. The CDR3 has 19 residues. Germline assignment: CDR1 LNHDA and CDR2 SQIVND (reference sequence). V was clipped by 9 bases and J by 3 bases; unmatched bases: 14. The DNA of the CDR3 is TGTGCCAGCCGAGGGACTAGCGGGAGGGCCGCGGACGTCAAAAACATTCAGTACTTC. Residues: CASRGTSGRAADVKNIQYF. The full variable domain, with the rest looked up from reference TRBV19 and TRBJ2-4, is DGGITQSPKYLFRKEGQNVTLSCEQNLNHDAMYWYRQDPGQGLRLIYYSQIVNDFQKGDIAEGYSVSREKKESFPLTVTSAQKNPTAFYLCASRGTSGRAADVKNIQYFGAGTRLSVL.

Many counts were recorded for this clonotype. CDR3 region: CASSKDWGDSPLHF. DNA of the CDR3: TGTGCCAGCAGCAAGGACTGGGGGGATTCACCCCTCCACTTT. The V gene is TRBV7-2, the J gene TRBJ1-6; TRBD1 is a possible D gene (5 bases). The V gene lost 5 bases and the J gene lost 8 bases, with 13 bases spanning the gap. CDR3 length equals 14 residues. CDR1 and CDR2 (germline): SGHTA, FQGNSA.

This rearrangement joins TRBV6-1 to TRBJ2-5, with a tentative D call TRBD1 (5 bases). Germline V gene lookup returns CDR1 MNHNS and CDR2 SASEGT. The ends were cut back, 4 bases at V and 4 bases at J, with 10 bases in the middle. The CDR3 runs 13 residues. CDR3 region: CASSGTGRETQYF. CDR3 bases: TGTGCCAGCAGTGGTACAGGACGAGAGACCCAGTACTTC.

This clonotype showed up just a few times. DNA for the CDR3: TGTGCCAGCAGCCCGGGACCAGGGTACCAAGAGACCCAGTACTTC. Translated, it gives CASSPGPGYQETQYF. The V gene is TRBV5-6, the J gene TRBJ2-5, with D perhaps being TRBD1 or TRBD2 (5 bases each). Germline CDR1 reads SGHDT; CDR2 reads YYEEEE. V was cut by 4 bases and J by 0 bases, with 13 bases left in between. CDR3 length: 15 residues.

At least ten counts were recorded for this clonotype. V gene TRBV6-2 or TRBV6-3 combines with J gene TRBJ2-3, with D possibly TRBD2 on 5 matching bases. The CDR3 length is 16 residues. V lost 5 bases and J 2 bases, leaving 17 bases between the germline ends. CDR1 MNHEY and CDR2 SVGEGT come from the germline V gene. CDR3 sequence (DNA): TGTGCCAGCAGTGCCCTCGGACGGAGGATCACAGATACGCAGTATTTT. Protein sequence: CASSALGRRITDTQYF.

This clonotype turned up a few times. The chain is built from TRBV6-1 and TRBJ1-1, with 8 bases lining up with TRBD1. The germline V gene encodes CDR1 MNHNS and CDR2 SASEGT. J was trimmed by 4 bases and V by 6 bases; bases with no gene match: 10. This CDR3 contains 15 residues. In nucleotides, the CDR3 is TGTGCCAGCAGCCCTCGGGCAGGGGGCGGCACTGAAGCTTTCTTT. It translates to CASSPRAGGGTEAFF.

V is TRBV7-9 and J is TRBJ2-2; 10 bases are a match to TRBD2. CDR1 is SEHNR, CDR2 FQNEAQ, per germline (reference sequence). The CDR3 runs to 18 residues. Germline trimming cut 2 bases from V and 2 bases from J; bases unmatched to any gene: 8. The CDR3 sequence is CASSLMSGLADNTGELFF. The CDR3 DNA sequence: TGTGCCAGCAGCTTAATGTCTGGACTAGCGGATAACACCGGGGAGCTGTTTTTT.

This clonotype was seen ten or more times. The chain has TRBV28 and TRBJ2-7; TRBD2 matches at 7 bases. Germline CDR1 MDHEN, CDR2 SYDVKM. The CDR3 is 14 amino acids. V dropped 6 bases and J dropped 0; count of bases not matched to a gene: 5. DNA for the CDR3: TGTGCCAGCAGGTCTAGCGGCAACTCCTACGAGCAGTACTTC. This translates into CASRSSGNSYEQYF. Looking up the rest from reference TRBV28 and TRBJ2-7 gives the full variable domain: DVKVTQSSRYLVKRTGEKVFLECVQDMDHENMFWYRQDPGLGLRLIYFSYDVKMKEKGDIPEGYSVSREKKERFSLILESASTNQTSMYLCASRSSGNSYEQYFGPGTRLTVT.

This clonotype was detected ten times or more. The genes are TRBV28 and TRBJ1-2; D is unclear. In germline, CDR1 is MDHEN, CDR2 SYDVKM. CDR3 length: 12 amino acids. This chain's CDR3 is CCAGNLYYGYTF. CDR3 bases: TGTTGTGCGGGGAACCTATACTATGGCTACACCTTC.

This clonotype appeared many times. V usage is TRBV27 and J usage is TRBJ2-1, with TRBD1 matching over 10 bases. CDR3 size: 16 residues. V shed 0 bases and J 9 bases; nucleotides not matched to a gene: 8. CDR1 and CDR2 (germline): MNHEY, SMNVEV (reference sequence). CDR3: CASSLSRTGGSSEQFF. The CDR3 DNA follows: TGTGCCAGCAGTTTATCAAGGACAGGGGGATCGAGTGAGCAGTTCTTC.

V is TRBV24-1 and J is TRBJ1-2; weak D call: TRBD1 (5 bases). CDR3 size: 13 residues. The V gene lost 5 bases and the J gene lost 2 bases, with 8 bases spanning the gap. Germline assignment: CDR1 KGHDR and CDR2 SFDVKD. CDR3 bases: TGTGCCACCAGTGTCAGGGAGAACTATGGCTACACCTTC. Translation gives CATSVRENYGYTF.